This T cell receptor (beta chain) came from a study of blood T cell repertoires in COVID-19. Overall study: Italy, Spain and the United States were the sources of the convalescent and acute COVID-19 samples. From T cells, B-cell-depleted T cells, or PBMCs came the material, which was cDNA or gDNA.

V was cut by 7 bases and J by 9 bases, with 24 bases left in between. The V gene's germline CDR1 is MNHEY and CDR2 SVGAGI. CDR3 length: 15 amino acids. As processed by the authors: Quantification of nucleated cells was approximated via reference gene primer amplification. Produced via immunoSEQ multiplex PCR; TCRdb's table is partial and in-frame only. V and J calls and clone size are copied from that table; D and trimming were computed from the DNA. The top ten clones hold less than 4.5% of a sample with 250,000 to 300,000 clones, about 88% of them seen once. The TCR comes from a man in his late teens or twenties with active or convalescent COVID-19. This chain joins TRBV6-5 and TRBJ2-5, with a possible D match to TRBD1 (6 bases). The sequencing input was peripheral blood. CDR3 region: CASTPGVGQRTAQYF. DNA for the CDR3: TGTGCCAGCACCCCGGGTGTCGGACAGCGCACGGCCCAGTACTTC.